This T cell receptor (beta chain) was sequenced during a study of T cell repertoires in cytomegalovirus infection. Study context: TCR beta signatures that were public indicated CMV infection and matching HLA type. Findings and caveats of the study: Cumulated frequencies of public TCR beta families served to identify carriers of CMV plus the relevant HLA. It was HLA-C-restricted CMV-specific TCR beta clonotypes that dominated the response ex vivo.

The germline V and J ends were trimmed by 5 bases and 11 bases, with 19 bases remaining between them. The CDR3 runs 14 residues. Germline loops: CDR1 MDHEN, CDR2 SYDVKM. This clonotype was observed a few times. Its target is unknown. One entry per CDR3 protein results from TCRdb running MiXCR on the reads. The sample lists about 680,000 distinct CDR3 sequences; 24% were seen once. This sequence was found in a human donor in good health (CMV status not recorded). Some clones in this sample may be carry-over from other donors' samples. Sequencing was carried out using CD8+ T cells from PBMCs. The chain joins TRBV28 to TRBJ2-1; the D gene is possibly TRBD1 (5 bases). The CDR3 DNA sequence: TGTGCCAGCAGTCCCCGCGGTGGGGCCCGGCAGCAGTTCTTC. This sequence encodes CASSPRGGARQQFF.